The TCR beta chain described here comes from a study of blood T cell repertoires in COVID-19. Study summary: Samples came from the United States, Italy and Spain, spanning acute and convalescent COVID-19. From T cells, B-cell-depleted T cells, or PBMCs came the material, which was cDNA or gDNA.

This clone was detected only once. Original processing notes: By means of reference gene primer amplification, nucleated cell counts were estimated. Assay used: immunoSEQ multiplex PCR; TCRdb lists only in-frame clones, some missing. Clone size and the V and J calls come from that table; the DNA yielded D and trimming. The sample consists of roughly 380,000 clones, 81% of them appearing once. Sequencing was performed on peripheral blood. The receptor was derived from a human donor with acute or convalescent COVID-19. The donor label of this sample is uncertain.

CDR3 protein: CASTPRHHYGYTF. The CDR3 region has the DNA TGTGCCAGCACTCCCAGGCATCACTATGGCTACACCTTC. This chain uses TRBV12-3 or TRBV12-4 with TRBJ1-2; D is undetermined. The CDR3 loop spans 13 amino acids. The V and J ends lost 7 bases and 3 bases respectively, with 12 bases between them.